This is a list of T cell receptor beta chains from one sample in a study of cytomegalovirus exposure and HLA in healthy donors. Repertoires were generated with immunoSEQ multiplex PCR, while TCRdb's copy carries only in-frame clones and drops some. Of about 70,000 clones in the sample, 60% to 65% were seen once. The sequenced sample was PBMCs. These receptors all come from a man younger than 40 in good health and CMV-seronegative. Both conserved end residues are part of each CDR3. A D gene is named only where the DNA matches it firmly. Expanded clones get a size class; other rows say once, few or many, or leave the size out.

d_gene: TRBD2; j_gene: TRBJ2-3; abundance: NA; v_gene: TRBV9; CDR3nt: TGTGCCAGCAGCGTCACTAGCGGGACTAGCACAGATACGCAGTATTTT; CDR3aa: CASSVTSGTSTDTQYF
d_gene: TRBD2; j_gene: TRBJ2-5; abundance: NA; v_gene: TRBV6-1; CDR3nt: TGTGCCAGCACCTACATGGGGGGGGAGACCCAGTACTTC; CDR3aa: CASTYMGGETQYF
d_gene: NA; j_gene: TRBJ2-7; abundance: few; v_gene: TRBV7-9; CDR3nt: TGTGCCAGCAGCTTAGTCCCTCGCGAGCAGTACTTC; CDR3aa: CASSLVPREQYF
d_gene: NA; j_gene: TRBJ1-2; abundance: few; v_gene: TRBV7-2; CDR3nt: TGTGCCAGCAGCTTAGCCCAGGAGGGCTTCTATGGCTACACCTTC; CDR3aa: CASSLAQEGFYGYTF
d_gene: TRBD1; j_gene: TRBJ1-1; abundance: few; v_gene: TRBV6-1; CDR3nt: TGTGCCAGCAGAGACAGGGGACGAGGCACTGAAGCTTTCTTT; CDR3aa: CASRDRGRGTEAFF
d_gene: TRBD2; j_gene: TRBJ2-3; abundance: once; v_gene: TRBV25-1; CDR3nt: TGTGCCAGCAGTGTGGCGGGGGGCACAGATACGCAGTATTTT; CDR3aa: CASSVAGGTDTQYF
d_gene: NA; j_gene: TRBJ2-7; abundance: NA; v_gene: TRBV7-9; CDR3nt: TGTGCCAGCAGCCCATACTCTAGATACGAGCAGTACTTC; CDR3aa: CASSPYSRYEQYF
d_gene: NA; j_gene: TRBJ1-2; abundance: NA; v_gene: TRBV19; CDR3nt: TGTGCCAGTAGGACCCTCGCTGCAGGGCGAGTTGGCTACACCTTC; CDR3aa: CASRTLAAGRVGYTF
d_gene: NA; j_gene: TRBJ2-7; abundance: NA; v_gene: TRBV13; CDR3nt: TGTGCCAGCAGCTCGGACAGTTTGGTTAGGGAGCAGTACTTC; CDR3aa: CASSSDSLVREQYF
d_gene: TRBD1; j_gene: TRBJ1-1; abundance: NA; v_gene: TRBV29-1; CDR3nt: TGCAGCGTTGTGGACAGGGGTGGCACTGAAGCTTTCTTT; CDR3aa: CSVVDRGGTEAFF
d_gene: TRBD1; j_gene: TRBJ1-2; abundance: NA; v_gene: TRBV4-2; CDR3nt: TGTGCCAGCAGCCAAGCGGAGGACAGGGGGCTGGGCTACACCTTC; CDR3aa: CASSQAEDRGLGYTF
d_gene: NA; j_gene: TRBJ2-1; abundance: NA; v_gene: TRBV15; CDR3nt: TGTGCCACCAGTCTTAGCTCTTACAATGAGCAGTTCTTC; CDR3aa: CATSLSSYNEQFF
d_gene: TRBD1; j_gene: TRBJ1-2; abundance: once; v_gene: TRBV9; CDR3nt: TGTGCCAGTACGCCCGGGACAGGCTATGGCTACACCTTC; CDR3aa: CASTPGTGYGYTF
d_gene: NA; j_gene: TRBJ2-3; abundance: NA; v_gene: TRBV2; CDR3nt: TGTGCCAGCAGTCCAGTGGGGGGGCTTCTGCAGTATTTT; CDR3aa: CASSPVGGLLQYF
d_gene: TRBD2; j_gene: TRBJ2-7; abundance: NA; v_gene: TRBV6-1; CDR3nt: TGTGCCAGCAGGAGGCGGGGGGGCTACGAGCAGTACTTC; CDR3aa: CASRRRGGYEQYF
d_gene: NA; j_gene: TRBJ1-5; abundance: many; v_gene: TRBV4-2; CDR3nt: TGTGCCAGCAGCCAAGATCTCGATCAGCCCCAGCATTTT; CDR3aa: CASSQDLDQPQHF
d_gene: NA; j_gene: TRBJ2-5; abundance: NA; v_gene: TRBV10-3; CDR3nt: TGTGCCATCAGTGGGGGGGAGCAAGAGACCCAGTACTTC; CDR3aa: CAISGGEQETQYF
d_gene: NA; j_gene: TRBJ1-1; abundance: NA; v_gene: TRBV25-1; CDR3nt: TGTGCCAGCAGTGAGGCTGGATCGGGGGGAACTGAAGCTTTCTTT; CDR3aa: CASSEAGSGGTEAFF
d_gene: NA; j_gene: TRBJ2-4; abundance: NA; v_gene: TRBV4-2; CDR3nt: TGTGCCAGCAGCCAAGATGTGGGAGTAGCCAAAAACATTCAGTACTTC; CDR3aa: CASSQDVGVAKNIQYF
d_gene: TRBD1; j_gene: TRBJ1-4; abundance: NA; v_gene: TRBV29-1; CDR3nt: TGCAGCGTTCCCGGGACAGGGCGTGAAAAACTGTTTTTT; CDR3aa: CSVPGTGREKLFF
d_gene: TRBD2; j_gene: TRBJ2-1; abundance: NA; v_gene: TRBV7-2; CDR3nt: TGTGCCAGCAGCTTAGTTGGGACTAGCGGATACAATGAGCAGTTCTTC; CDR3aa: CASSLVGTSGYNEQFF
d_gene: TRBD2; j_gene: TRBJ2-7; abundance: NA; v_gene: TRBV7-2; CDR3nt: TGTGCCAGCAGCCCACAAGGAGCGGGGGGCCCCCTCGAGCAGTACTTC; CDR3aa: CASSPQGAGGPLEQYF
d_gene: NA; j_gene: TRBJ1-2; abundance: NA; v_gene: TRBV5-6; CDR3nt: TGTGCCAGCAGCTTTCGGACAGCCACGTACACCTTC; CDR3aa: CASSFRTATYTF